The clone carrying this TCR beta chain has a count of ten or more. The data originate from a study of neurological immune-mediated disorders. The time point denotes: technical triplicate 3. This CDR3 region has 12 residues. Germline loops: CDR1 SQVTM, CDR2 ANQGSEA. V was trimmed by 6 bases and J by 0 bases, leaving 8 bases between them. One entry per CDR3 protein results from TCRdb running MiXCR on the 5' RACE reads. The data contain about 45,000 distinct CDR3 sequences, roughly a fifth of them seen just once; the ten biggest clones take up roughly 4.7%. The receptor comes from a man aged 55 to 69 with HTLV-1-associated myelopathy (HAM/TSP). V usage is TRBV29-1 and J usage is TRBJ1-2; unclear D gene. Sequences were obtained from PBMCs. Here the CDR3 DNA reads TGCAGCGTGGGGTCTCCTAACTATGGCTACACCTTC. Its protein product is CSVGSPNYGYTF.